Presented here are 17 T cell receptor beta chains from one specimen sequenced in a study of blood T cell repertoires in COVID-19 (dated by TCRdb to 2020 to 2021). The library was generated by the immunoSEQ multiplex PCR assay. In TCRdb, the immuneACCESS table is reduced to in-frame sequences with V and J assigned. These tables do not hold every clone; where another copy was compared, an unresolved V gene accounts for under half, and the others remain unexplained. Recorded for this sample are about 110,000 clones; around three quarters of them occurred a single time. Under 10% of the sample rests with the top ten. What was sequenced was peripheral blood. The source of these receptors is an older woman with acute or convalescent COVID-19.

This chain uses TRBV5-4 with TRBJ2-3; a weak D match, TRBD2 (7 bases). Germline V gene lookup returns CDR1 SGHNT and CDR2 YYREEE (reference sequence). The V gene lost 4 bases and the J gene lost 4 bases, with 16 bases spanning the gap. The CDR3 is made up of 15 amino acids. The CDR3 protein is CASSPGGRGSDTQYF. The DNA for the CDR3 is TGTGCCAGCAGCCCCGGGGGGCGGGGGTCAGATACGCAGTATTTT.

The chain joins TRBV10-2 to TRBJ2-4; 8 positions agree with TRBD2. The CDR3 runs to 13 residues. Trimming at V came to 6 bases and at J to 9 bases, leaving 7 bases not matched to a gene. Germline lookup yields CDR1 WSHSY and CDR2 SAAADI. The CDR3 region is CASRRGESSIQYF. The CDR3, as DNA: TGCGCCAGCAGGCGGGGGGAGTCAAGCATTCAGTACTTC.

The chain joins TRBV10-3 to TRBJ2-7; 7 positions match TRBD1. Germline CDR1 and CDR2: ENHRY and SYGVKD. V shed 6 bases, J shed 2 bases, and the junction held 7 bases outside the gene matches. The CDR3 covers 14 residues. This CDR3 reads CAIRAGTEAYEQYF. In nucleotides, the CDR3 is TGTGCCATCAGAGCCGGGACAGAAGCCTACGAGCAGTACTTC.

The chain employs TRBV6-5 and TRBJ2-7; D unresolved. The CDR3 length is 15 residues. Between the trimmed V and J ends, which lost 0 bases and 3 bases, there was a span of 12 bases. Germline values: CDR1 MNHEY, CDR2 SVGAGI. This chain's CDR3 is CASSYSPEPGYEQYF. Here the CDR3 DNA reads TGTGCCAGCAGTTACTCCCCCGAACCGGGCTACGAGCAGTACTTC.

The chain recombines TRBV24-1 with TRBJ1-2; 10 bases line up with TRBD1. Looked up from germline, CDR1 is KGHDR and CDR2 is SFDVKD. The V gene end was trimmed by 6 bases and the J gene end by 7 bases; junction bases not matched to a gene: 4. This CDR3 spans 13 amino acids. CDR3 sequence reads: CATSWGQGTGYTF. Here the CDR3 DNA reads TGTGCCACCAGTTGGGGACAGGGGACTGGCTACACCTTC.

The CDR3 region has the DNA TGTGCCAGCAGCAGGGGTCGGATCCAAGAGACCCAGTACTTC. It yields the protein CASSRGRIQETQYF. The chain carries TRBV9 and TRBJ2-5, with a possible D match to TRBD1 (5 bases). The CDR3 is 14 residues long. The germline V and J ends were trimmed by 4 bases and 1 base, with 11 bases remaining between them. Germline V gene data show CDR1 as SGDLS and CDR2 as YYNGEE.

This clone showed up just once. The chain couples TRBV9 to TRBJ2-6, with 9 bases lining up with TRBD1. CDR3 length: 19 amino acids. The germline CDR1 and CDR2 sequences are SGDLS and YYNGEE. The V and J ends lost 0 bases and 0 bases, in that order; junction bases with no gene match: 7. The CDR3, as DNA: TGTGCCAGCAGCGTAGCCGGGACAGGGCTTCCCTCTGGGGCCAACGTCCTGACTTTC. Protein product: CASSVAGTGLPSGANVLTF. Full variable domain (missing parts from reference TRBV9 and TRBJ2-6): DSGVTQTPKHLITATGQRVTLRCSPRSGDLSVYWYQQSLDQGLQFLIQYYNGEERAKGNILERFSAQQFPDLHSELNLSSLELGDSALYFCASSVAGTGLPSGANVLTFGAGSRLTVL.

CDR3 in DNA: TGTGCCAGCTCACCACAAAGACATTGGAACACTGAAGCTTTCTTT. Protein product: CASSPQRHWNTEAFF. The chain recombines TRBV18 with TRBJ1-1; D gene ambiguous. The germline V and J ends were trimmed by 1 base and 1 base, with 10 bases remaining between them. This CDR3 has 15 amino acids. The germline gives CDR1 KGHSH, CDR2 LQKENI.

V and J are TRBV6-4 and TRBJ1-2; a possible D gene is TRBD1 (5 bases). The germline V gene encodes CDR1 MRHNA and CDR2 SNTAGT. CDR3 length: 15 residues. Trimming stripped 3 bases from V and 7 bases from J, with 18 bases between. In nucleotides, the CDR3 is TGTGCCAGCAGTGAATCCAGCTCCCTAAGGGGTGGCTACACCTTC. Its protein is CASSESSSLRGGYTF.

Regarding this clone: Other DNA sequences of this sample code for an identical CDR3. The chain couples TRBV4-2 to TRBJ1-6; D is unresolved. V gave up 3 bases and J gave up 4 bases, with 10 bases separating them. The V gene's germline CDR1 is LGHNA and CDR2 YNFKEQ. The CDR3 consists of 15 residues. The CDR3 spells CASSQARSYNSPLHF. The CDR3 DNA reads TGTGCCAGCAGCCAGGCCAGATCATATAATTCACCCCTCCACTTT.

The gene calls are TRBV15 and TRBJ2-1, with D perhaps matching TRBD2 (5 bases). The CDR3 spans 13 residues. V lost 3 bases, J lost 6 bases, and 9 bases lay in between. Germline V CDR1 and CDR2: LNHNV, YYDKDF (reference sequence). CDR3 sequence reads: CATSSLRGNEQFF. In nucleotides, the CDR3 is TGTGCCACCAGCAGTCTCCGGGGCAATGAGCAGTTCTTC.

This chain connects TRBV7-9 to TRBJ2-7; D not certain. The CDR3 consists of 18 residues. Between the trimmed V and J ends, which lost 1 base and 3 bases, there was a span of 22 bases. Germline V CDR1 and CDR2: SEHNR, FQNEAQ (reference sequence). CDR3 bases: TGTGCCAGCAGCTTAGGCGTCGGTGTAGGTCAGAGGAACTACGAGCAGTACTTC. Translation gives CASSLGVGVGQRNYEQYF.

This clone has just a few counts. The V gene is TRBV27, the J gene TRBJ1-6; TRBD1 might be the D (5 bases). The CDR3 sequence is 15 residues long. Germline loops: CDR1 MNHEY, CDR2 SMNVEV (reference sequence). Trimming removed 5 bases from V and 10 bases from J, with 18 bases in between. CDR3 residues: CASSPSRGVESPLHF. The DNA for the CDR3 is TGTGCCAGCAGTCCCTCCCGGGGGGTAGAGTCACCCCTCCACTTT.

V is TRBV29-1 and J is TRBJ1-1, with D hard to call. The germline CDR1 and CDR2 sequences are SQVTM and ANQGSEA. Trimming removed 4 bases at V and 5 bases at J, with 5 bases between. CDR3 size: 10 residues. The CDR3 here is CSVGQTEAFF. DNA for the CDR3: TGCAGCGTTGGGCAGACTGAAGCTTTCTTT.

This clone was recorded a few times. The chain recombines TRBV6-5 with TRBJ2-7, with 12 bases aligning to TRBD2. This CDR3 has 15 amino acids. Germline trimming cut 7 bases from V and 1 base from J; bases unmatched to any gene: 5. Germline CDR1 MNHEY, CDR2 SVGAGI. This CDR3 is CASTQTSGGSYEQYF. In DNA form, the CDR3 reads TGTGCCAGCACCCAAACTAGCGGGGGGTCCTACGAGCAGTACTTC.

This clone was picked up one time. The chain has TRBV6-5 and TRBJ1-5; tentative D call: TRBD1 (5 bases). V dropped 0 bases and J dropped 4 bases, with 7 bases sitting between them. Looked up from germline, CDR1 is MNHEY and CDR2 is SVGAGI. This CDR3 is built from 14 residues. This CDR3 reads CASSYSGGNQPQHF. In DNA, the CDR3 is TGTGCCAGCAGTTACTCGGGGGGGAATCAGCCCCAGCATTTT.

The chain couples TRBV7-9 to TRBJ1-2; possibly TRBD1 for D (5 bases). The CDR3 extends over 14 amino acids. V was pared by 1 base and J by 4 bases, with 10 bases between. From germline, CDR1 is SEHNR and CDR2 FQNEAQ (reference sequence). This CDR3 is CASSLGGPVYGYTF. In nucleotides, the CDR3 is TGTGCCAGCAGCTTAGGGGGCCCTGTCTATGGCTACACCTTC.